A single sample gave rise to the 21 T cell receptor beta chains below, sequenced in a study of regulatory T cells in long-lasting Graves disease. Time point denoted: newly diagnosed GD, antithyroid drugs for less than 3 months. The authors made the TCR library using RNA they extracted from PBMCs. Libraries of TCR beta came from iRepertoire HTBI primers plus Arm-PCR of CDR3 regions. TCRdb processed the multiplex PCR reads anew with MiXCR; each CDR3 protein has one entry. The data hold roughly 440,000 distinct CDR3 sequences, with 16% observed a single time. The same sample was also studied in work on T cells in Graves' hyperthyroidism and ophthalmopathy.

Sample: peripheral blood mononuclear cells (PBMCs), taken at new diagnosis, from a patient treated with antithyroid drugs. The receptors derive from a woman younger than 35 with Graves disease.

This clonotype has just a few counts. CDR3 in amino acids: CASTQPAGLRNEQFF. The CDR3 region has the DNA TGTGCCAGCACGCAACCCGCGGGGCTACGCAATGAGCAGTTCTTC. The chain combines TRBV19 with TRBJ2-1, with TRBD2 as a possible D gene (6 bases). From germline, CDR1 is LNHDA and CDR2 SQIVND (reference sequence). This CDR3 comprises 15 residues. The V gene lost 9 bases and the J gene lost 6 bases, with 21 bases spanning the gap.

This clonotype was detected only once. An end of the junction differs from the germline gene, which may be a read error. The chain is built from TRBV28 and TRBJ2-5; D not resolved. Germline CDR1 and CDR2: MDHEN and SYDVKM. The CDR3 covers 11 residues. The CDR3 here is CASSNQETQCF. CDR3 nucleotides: TGTGCCAGCAGTAACCAAGAGACCCAGTGCTTC.

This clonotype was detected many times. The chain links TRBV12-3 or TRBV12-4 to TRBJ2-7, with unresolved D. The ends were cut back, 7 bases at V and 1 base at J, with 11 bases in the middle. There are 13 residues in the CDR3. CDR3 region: CASTPPWSYEQYF. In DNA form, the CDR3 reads TGTGCCAGCACCCCCCCATGGTCCTACGAGCAGTACTTC.

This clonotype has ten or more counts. The DNA of the CDR3 is TGTGCCAGCAGCACCCCTTCTTCTGAGCAGTACTTC. It encodes CASSTPSSEQYF. The chain employs TRBV6-2 or TRBV6-3 and TRBJ2-7; D ambiguous. Germline V CDR1 and CDR2: MNHEY, SVGEGT. There are 12 residues in the CDR3. Trimming stripped 6 bases from V and 7 bases from J, with 13 bases between.

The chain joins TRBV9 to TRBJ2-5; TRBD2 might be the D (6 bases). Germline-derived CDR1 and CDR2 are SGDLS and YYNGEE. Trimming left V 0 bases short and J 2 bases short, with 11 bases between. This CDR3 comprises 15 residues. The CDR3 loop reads CASSVEVAAQETQYF. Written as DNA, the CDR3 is TGTGCCAGCAGCGTAGAAGTAGCGGCTCAAGAGACCCAGTACTTC.

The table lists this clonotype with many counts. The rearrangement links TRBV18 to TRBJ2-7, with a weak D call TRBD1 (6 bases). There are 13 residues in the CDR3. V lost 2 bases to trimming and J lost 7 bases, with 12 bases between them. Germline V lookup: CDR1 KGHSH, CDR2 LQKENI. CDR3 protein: CASSPALGGEQYF. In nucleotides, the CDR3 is TGTGCCAGCTCACCAGCGCTAGGGGGAGAGCAGTACTTC.

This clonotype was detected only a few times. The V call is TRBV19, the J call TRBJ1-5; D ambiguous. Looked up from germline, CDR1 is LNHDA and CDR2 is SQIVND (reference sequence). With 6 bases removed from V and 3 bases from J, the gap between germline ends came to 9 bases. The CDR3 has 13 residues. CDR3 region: CASRGSLNQPQHF. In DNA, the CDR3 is TGTGCCAGTAGGGGCTCCCTCAATCAGCCCCAGCATTTT.

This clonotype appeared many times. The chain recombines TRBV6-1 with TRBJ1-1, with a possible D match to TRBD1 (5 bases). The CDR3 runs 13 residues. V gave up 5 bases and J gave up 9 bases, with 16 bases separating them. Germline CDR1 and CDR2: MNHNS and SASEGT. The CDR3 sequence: CASSPQGGAQAFF. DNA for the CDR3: TGTGCCAGCAGTCCCCAGGGTGGGGCTCAAGCTTTCTTT.

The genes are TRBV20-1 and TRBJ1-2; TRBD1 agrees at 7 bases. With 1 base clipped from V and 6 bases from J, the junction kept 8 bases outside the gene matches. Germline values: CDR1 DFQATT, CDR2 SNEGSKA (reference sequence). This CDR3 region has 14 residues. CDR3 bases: TGCAGTGCTAGAGCATCTACAGGGGCGCATGGCTACACCTTC. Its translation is CSARASTGAHGYTF.

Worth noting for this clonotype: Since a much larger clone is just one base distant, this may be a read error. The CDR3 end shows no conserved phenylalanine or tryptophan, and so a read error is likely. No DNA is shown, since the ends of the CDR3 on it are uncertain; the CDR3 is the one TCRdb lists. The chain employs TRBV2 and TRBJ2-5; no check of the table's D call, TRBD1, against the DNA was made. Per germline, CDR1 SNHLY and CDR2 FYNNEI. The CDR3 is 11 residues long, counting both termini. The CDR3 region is CASSARQGGYS.

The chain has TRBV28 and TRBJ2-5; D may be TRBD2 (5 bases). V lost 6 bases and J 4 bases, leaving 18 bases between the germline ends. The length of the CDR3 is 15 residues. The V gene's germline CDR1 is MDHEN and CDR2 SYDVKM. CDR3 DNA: TGTGCCAGCAGCTTCTCGGGATTCAGGAGAGAGACCCAGTACTTC. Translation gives CASSFSGFRRETQYF.

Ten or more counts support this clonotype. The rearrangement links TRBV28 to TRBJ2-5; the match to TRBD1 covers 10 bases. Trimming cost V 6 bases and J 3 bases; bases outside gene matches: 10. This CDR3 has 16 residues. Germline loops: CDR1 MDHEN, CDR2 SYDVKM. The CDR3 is CASRRTGGQGEETQYF. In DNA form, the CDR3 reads TGTGCCAGCAGACGTACGGGAGGACAGGGGGAAGAGACCCAGTACTTC.

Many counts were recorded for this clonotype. The CDR3 loop is CASSLQARDTQYF. Written as DNA, the CDR3 is TGTGCCAGCAGCTTACAAGCTCGAGATACGCAGTATTTT. The chain combines TRBV7-2 with TRBJ2-3; D gene ambiguous. Trimming cost V 2 bases and J 5 bases, with 8 bases left between them. Per the germline V gene, CDR1 is SGHTA and CDR2 is FQGNSA. This CDR3 has 13 residues.

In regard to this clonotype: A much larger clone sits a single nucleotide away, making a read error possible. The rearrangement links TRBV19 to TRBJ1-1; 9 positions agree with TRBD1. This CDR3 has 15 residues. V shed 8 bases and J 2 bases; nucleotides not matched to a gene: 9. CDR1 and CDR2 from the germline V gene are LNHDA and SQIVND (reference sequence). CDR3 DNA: TGTGCCAGTGGTTACAGGGGGCCGATAAACACTGAAGCTTTCTTT. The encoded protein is CASGYRGPINTEAFF.

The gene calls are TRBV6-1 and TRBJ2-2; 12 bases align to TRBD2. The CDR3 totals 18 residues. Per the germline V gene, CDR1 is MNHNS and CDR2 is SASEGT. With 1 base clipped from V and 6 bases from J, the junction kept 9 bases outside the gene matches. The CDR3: CASSEGLAGVVQAGELFF. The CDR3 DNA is TGTGCCAGCAGTGAAGGACTAGCGGGAGTGGTACAGGCCGGGGAGCTGTTTTTT.

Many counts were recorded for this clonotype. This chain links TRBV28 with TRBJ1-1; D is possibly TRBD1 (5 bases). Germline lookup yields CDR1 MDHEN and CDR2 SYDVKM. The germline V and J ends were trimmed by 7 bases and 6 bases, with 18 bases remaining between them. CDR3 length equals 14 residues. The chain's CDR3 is CASKRTRRTSEAFF. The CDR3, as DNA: TGTGCCAGCAAGCGGACACGACGTACCTCTGAAGCTTTCTTT.

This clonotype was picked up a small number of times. The CDR3 sequence is CASSRPRDGSSYNSPLHF. In DNA, the CDR3 is TGTGCCAGCAGCCGCCCCCGGGACGGGAGCTCCTATAATTCACCCCTCCACTTT. The chain links TRBV6-1 to TRBJ1-6, with D tentatively TRBD1 (5 bases). Trimming shortened V by 6 bases and J by 0 bases, and 18 bases separated the two germline ends. The CDR3 length is 18 residues. Per the germline V gene, CDR1 is MNHNS and CDR2 is SASEGT.

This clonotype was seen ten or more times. Here the CDR3 DNA reads TGTGCCAGCAGCTTAGACCTAGCGGGATGGGGCGAGCAGTTCTTC. Protein sequence: CASSLDLAGWGEQFF. This sequence joins TRBV7-2 and TRBJ2-5, with TRBD2 identical over 9 bases. TRBJ2-1 matches the DNA end more closely, so the J call is doubtful. The length of the CDR3 is 15 residues. In germline, CDR1 is SGHTA, CDR2 FQGNSA.

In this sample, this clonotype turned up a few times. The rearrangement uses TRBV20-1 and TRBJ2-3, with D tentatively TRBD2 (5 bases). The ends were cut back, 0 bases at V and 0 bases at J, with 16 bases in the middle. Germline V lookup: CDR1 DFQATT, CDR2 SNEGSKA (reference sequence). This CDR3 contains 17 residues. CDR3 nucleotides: TGCAGTGCTAGAGATAGTACTCGAGGGTCTAGCACAGATACGCAGTATTTT. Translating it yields CSARDSTRGSSTDTQYF.

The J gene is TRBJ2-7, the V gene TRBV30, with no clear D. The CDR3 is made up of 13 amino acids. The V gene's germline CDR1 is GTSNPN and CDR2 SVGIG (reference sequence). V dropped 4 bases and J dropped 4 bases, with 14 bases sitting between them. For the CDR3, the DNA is TGTGCCTGGACTCCCCCAAGTGTTTACGAGCAGTACTTC. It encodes CAWTPPSVYEQYF.

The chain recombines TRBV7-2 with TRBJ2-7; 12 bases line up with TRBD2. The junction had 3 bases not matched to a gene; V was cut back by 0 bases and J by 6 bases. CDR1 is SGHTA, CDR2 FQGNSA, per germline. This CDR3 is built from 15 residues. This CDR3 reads CASSLALAGGAEQYF. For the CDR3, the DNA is TGTGCCAGCAGCTTAGCGCTAGCGGGAGGGGCCGAGCAGTACTTC. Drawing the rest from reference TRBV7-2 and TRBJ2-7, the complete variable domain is GAGVSQSPSNKVTEKGKDVELRCDPISGHTALYWYRQSLGQGLEFLIYFQGNSAPDKSGLPSDRFSAERTGGSVSTLTIQRTQQEDSAVYLCASSLALAGGAEQYFGPGTRLTVT.